This T cell receptor beta chain stems from a study of patients and donors after allogeneic stem cell transplantation. The germline gives CDR1 PRHDT, CDR2 FYEKMQ (reference sequence). With 5 bases removed from V and 7 bases from J, the gap between germline ends came to 14 bases. The CDR3 length is 13 residues. This clonotype has just a few counts. From the RT-PCR reads, TCRdb called clonotypes with MiXCR, one entry per CDR3 protein. Of about a million distinct CDR3 sequences listed, about a sixth are singletons. Input material: blood, either unsorted or a sorted T cell fraction (not recorded which). The clonotype comes from a human donor who was either an allogeneic HSCT recipient or a stem cell or donor lymphocyte infusion donor (not recorded which). It is not recorded whose cells these are; they may come from a transplant donor. The chain employs TRBV13 and TRBJ1-2, with no clear D. Here the CDR3 DNA reads TGTGCCAGCAGCCCGACAACTCTAGCTGGCTACACCTTC. Its protein product is CASSPTTLAGYTF.